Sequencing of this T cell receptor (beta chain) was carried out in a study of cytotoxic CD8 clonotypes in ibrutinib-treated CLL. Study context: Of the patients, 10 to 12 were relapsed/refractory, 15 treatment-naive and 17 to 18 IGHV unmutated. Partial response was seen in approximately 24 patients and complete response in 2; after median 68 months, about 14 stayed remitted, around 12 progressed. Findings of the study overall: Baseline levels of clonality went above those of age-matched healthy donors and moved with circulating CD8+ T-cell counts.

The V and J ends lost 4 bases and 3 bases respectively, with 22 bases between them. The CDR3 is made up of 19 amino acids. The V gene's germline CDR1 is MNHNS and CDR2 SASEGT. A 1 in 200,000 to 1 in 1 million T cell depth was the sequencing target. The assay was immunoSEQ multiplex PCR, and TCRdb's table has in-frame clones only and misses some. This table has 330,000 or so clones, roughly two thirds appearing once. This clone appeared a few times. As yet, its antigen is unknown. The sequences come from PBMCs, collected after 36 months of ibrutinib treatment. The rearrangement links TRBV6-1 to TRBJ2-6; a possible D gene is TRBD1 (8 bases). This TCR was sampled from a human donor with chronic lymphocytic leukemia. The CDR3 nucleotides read TGTGCCAGCAGTGGCCACAGGGGGGGCCTCCGGTATGGGGCCAACGTCCTGACTTTC. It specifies CASSGHRGGLRYGANVLTF.